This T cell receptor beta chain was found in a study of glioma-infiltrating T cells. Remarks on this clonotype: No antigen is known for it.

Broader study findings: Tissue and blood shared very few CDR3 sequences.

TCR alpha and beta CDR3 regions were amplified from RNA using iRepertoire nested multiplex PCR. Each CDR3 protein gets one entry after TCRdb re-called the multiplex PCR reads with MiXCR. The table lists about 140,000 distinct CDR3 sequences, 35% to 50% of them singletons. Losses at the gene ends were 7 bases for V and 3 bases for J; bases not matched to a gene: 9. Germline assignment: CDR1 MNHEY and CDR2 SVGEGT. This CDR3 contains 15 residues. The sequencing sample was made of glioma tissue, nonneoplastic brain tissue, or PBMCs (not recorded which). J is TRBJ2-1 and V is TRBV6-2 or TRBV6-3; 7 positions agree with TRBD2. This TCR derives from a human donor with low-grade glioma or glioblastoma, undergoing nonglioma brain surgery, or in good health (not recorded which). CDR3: CASTSSGDYYNEQFF. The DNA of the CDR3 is TGTGCCAGCACTTCTAGCGGAGATTACTACAATGAGCAGTTCTTC.